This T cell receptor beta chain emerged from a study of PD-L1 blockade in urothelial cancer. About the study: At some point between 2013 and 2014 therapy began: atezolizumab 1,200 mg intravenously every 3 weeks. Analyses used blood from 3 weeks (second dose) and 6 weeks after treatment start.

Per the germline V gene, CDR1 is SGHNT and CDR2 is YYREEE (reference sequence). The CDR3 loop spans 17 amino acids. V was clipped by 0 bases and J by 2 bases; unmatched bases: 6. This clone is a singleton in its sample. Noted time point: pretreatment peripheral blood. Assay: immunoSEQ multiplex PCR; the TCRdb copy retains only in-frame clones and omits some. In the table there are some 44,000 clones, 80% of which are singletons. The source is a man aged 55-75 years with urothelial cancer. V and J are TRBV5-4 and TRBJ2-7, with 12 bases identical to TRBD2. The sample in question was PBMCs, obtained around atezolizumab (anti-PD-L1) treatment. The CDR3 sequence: CASSLGLTSGSPYEQYF. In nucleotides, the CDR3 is TGTGCCAGCAGCTTGGGGCTGACTAGCGGGAGCCCCTACGAGCAGTACTTC.